This T cell receptor beta chain was identified in a study of long-term antiretroviral therapy in people with HIV. The ends lost 0 bases at V and 3 bases at J; junction bases unmatched: 7. The CDR3 is 16 residues long. Per the germline V gene, CDR1 is SGHNT and CDR2 is YYREEE (reference sequence). Run at survey level, the immunoSEQ assay was version v3.0. Clones were sequenced by immunoSEQ multiplex PCR, and TCRdb holds only the in-frame ones, with some missing. The sample lists just under 20,000 clones, approximately 90% occurring once. The TCR comes from a man between 18 and 29 years old with HIV. The V and J genes are TRBV5-4 and TRBJ1-1, with TRBD1 identical over 8 bases. The sequencing used unsorted PBMCs, collected 2.1 years after starting antiretroviral therapy. The CDR3 is CASSLGSGGPYTEAFF. The CDR3 DNA reads TGTGCCAGCAGCTTGGGGTCAGGGGGCCCTTACACTGAAGCTTTCTTT.